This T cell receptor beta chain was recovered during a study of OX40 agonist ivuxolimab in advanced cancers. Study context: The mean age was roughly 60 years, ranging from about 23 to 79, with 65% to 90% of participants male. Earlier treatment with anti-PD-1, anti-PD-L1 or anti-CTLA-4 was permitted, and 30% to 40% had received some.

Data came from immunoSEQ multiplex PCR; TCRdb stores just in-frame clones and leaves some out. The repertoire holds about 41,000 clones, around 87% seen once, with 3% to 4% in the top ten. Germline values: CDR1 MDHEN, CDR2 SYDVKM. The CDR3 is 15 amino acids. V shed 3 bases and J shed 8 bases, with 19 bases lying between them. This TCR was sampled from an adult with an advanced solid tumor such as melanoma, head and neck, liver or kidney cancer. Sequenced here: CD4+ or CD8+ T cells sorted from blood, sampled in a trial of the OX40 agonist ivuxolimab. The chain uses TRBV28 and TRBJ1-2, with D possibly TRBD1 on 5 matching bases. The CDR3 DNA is TGTGCCAGCAGTTTCTCGTTGGACACCGCTGGAGGCTACACCTTC. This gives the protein CASSFSLDTAGGYTF.